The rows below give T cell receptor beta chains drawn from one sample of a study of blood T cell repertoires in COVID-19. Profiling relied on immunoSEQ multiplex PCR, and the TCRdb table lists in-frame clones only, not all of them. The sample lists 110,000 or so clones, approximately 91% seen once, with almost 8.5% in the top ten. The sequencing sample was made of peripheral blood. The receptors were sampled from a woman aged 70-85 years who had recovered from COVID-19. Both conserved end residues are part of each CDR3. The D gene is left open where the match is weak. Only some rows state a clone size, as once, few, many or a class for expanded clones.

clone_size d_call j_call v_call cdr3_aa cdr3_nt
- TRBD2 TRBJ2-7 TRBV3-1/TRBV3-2 CASSQRTSGSDEQYF TGTGCCAGCAGCCAAAGGACTAGCGGGAGCGACGAGCAGTACTTC
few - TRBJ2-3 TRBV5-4 CASSLYLAITDTQYF TGTGCCAGCAGCTTGTATCTAGCGATAACAGATACGCAGTATTTT
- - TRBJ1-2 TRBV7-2 CASSLGRGMGYGYTF TGTGCCAGCAGCTTAGGTCGGGGAATGGGCTATGGCTACACCTTC
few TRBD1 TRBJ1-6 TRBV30 CACQDRDGSPLHF TGTGCCTGCCAGGACAGGGATGGCTCACCCCTCCACTTT
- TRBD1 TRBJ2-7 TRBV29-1 CRLKPGQGHRSSYEQYF TGCAGACTTAAACCGGGACAGGGACATAGGAGCTCCTACGAGCAGTACTTC
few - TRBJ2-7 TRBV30 CAWSPQGNEQYF TGTGCCTGGTCCCCCCAGGGTAACGAGCAGTACTTC
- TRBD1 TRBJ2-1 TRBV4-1 CASSDPGTGNNEQFF TGCGCCAGCAGCGACCCCGGGACAGGGAACAATGAGCAGTTCTTC
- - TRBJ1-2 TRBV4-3 CASSQDQGSGYTF TGCGCCAGCAGCCAAGATCAAGGTAGCGGCTACACCTTC
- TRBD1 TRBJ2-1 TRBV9 CASSPRTGPPSYNEQFF TGTGCCAGCAGCCCCAGGACAGGGCCCCCCTCCTACAATGAGCAGTTCTTC
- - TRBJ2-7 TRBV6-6 CASSYLSGPATYEQYF TGTGCCAGCAGTTACTTATCAGGGCCAGCGACTTACGAGCAGTACTTC
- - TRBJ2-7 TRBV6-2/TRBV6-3 CASSYSEVQYF TGTGCCAGCAGTTACTCAGAGGTGCAGTACTTC
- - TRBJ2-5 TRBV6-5 CASTSNRETQYF TGTGCCAGCACCTCCAACAGAGAGACCCAGTACTTC
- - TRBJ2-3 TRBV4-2 CASSQVVVGTDTQYF TGTGCCAGCAGCCAAGTGGTAGTTGGCACAGATACGCAGTATTTT
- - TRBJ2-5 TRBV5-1 CASSFSAQETQYF TGCGCCAGCAGCTTCTCAGCGCAAGAGACCCAGTACTTC